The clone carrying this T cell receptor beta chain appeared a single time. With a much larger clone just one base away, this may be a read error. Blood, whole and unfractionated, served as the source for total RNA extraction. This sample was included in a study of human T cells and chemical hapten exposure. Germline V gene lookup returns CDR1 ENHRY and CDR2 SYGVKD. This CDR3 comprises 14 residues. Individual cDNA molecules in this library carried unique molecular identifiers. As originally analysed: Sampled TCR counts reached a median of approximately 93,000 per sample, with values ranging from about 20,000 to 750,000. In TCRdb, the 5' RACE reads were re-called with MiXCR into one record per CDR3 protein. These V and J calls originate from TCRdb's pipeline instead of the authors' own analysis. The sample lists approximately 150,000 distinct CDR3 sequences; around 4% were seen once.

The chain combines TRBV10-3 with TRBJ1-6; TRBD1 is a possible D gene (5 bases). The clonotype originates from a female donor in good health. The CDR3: CATRPGRPNSHLHF. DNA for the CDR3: TGTGCTACTCGTCCGGGACGACCAAATTCACACCTCCACTTT.